The rows below give T cell receptor beta chains drawn from one sample of a study of PD-1 blockade in classical Hodgkin lymphoma. Method: immunoSEQ multiplex PCR; TCRdb's copy keeps in-frame clones and lacks some. This sample yields approximately 9,000 clones, of which under 90% are seen a single time; 14% to 15% belongs to the top ten. Sequenced: CD8+ T cells from blood. The source is a human donor with classical Hodgkin lymphoma. The CDR3 runs from the conserved cysteine through the conserved F or W. Each record gives: V gene, J gene, CDR3 protein.

TRBV25-1	TRBJ2-7	CASSEQVSYEQYF
TRBV9	TRBJ2-5	CASSVTTGTETQYF
TRBV7-9	TRBJ2-1	CASSLGPAIVNEQFF
TRBV4-1	TRBJ2-7	CASSQVDRGTYEQYF
TRBV10-3	TRBJ2-7	CAISFPPGQGAYEQYF
TRBV15	TRBJ1-2	CATSRDPATGYGIYGYTF
TRBV19	TRBJ2-4	CASSAGYGKNIQYF
TRBV6-6	TRBJ1-1	CASSWTGRNTEAFF
TRBV27	TRBJ1-3	CASSLSASGNTIYF
TRBV5-1	TRBJ1-2	CASSITQGDYGYTF
TRBV6-5	TRBJ1-1	CASSYSRVANTEAFF
TRBV7-6	TRBJ2-5	CASSPEWGGVTETQYF
TRBV4-1	TRBJ2-7	CASSPLTGSDEQYF
TRBV6-5	TRBJ2-7	CASSPTGPWNEQYF
TRBV5-6	TRBJ2-1	CASSLGFNEQFF
TRBV9	TRBJ2-1	CASTELETSNEQFF
TRBV5-1	TRBJ2-3	CASSREGTSAWADTQYF
TRBV28	TRBJ1-1	CASSWIKDTEAFF
TRBV4-1	TRBJ2-5	CASSPRVLGETQYF
TRBV18	TRBJ2-1	CASSPPFVDNEQFF
TRBV27	TRBJ1-2	CASSPTDRGLHYGYTF
TRBV14	TRBJ1-2	CASSPRGWYGYTF
TRBV6-5	TRBJ2-7	CASSYNGDYEQYF
TRBV5-1	TRBJ2-5	CASGDFPQYF
TRBV27	TRBJ2-7	CASSPDGRIYEQYF
TRBV19	TRBJ2-2	CASTLTHRANTGELFF
TRBV27	TRBJ1-1	CASSLGQGLRWGAFF
TRBV5-6	TRBJ1-6	CASSLVPGQNSPLHF
TRBV7-9	TRBJ2-3	CASSPFVLQGTDTQYF
TRBV6-5	TRBJ2-5	CASSYSGSWGRETQYF
TRBV18	TRBJ2-3	CASSPYWRGGRPDTQYF
TRBV18	TRBJ2-7	CASSPTAQTYEQYF
TRBV4-3	TRBJ1-1	CASSKGISRNTEAFF
TRBV2	TRBJ2-2	CASSPGTGNTGELFF
TRBV30	TRBJ1-2	CAWSVLVWGDAANYGYTF
TRBV9	TRBJ1-4	CASSVSPDSNEKLFF
TRBV7-9	TRBJ2-6	CASSLAGAGANVLTF
TRBV28	TRBJ1-1	CASSSYRWGLPPEAFF
TRBV13	TRBJ2-5	CTSSPRTSGGETQYF
TRBV27	TRBJ1-5	CASSPYFRSDSNQPQHF